Listed below are T cell receptor beta chains from one sample, sequenced in a study of beta chain features in type 1 diabetes. Here immunoSEQ multiplex PCR was the method, and the copy in TCRdb shows in-frame clones only, minus some. The repertoire holds 200,000 to 300,000 clones, with roughly 13% as singletons. The specimen was naive CD4+ T cells from blood. The receptors here all came from a woman in her thirties or forties in good health. Both conserved end residues are part of each CDR3. Fields, in order: V gene, D gene, clone size, J gene, CDR3 protein, CDR3 DNA. The D gene is left open where the match is weak. Rows may omit the clone size; those that give it use once, few, many or a size class.

>TRBV19|.|few|TRBJ2-7
CASSSDSNYEQYF
TGTGCCAGTAGCTCCGACTCTAACTACGAGCAGTACTTC
>TRBV2|.|.|TRBJ1-6
CASSEQGPNSPLHF
TGTGCCAGCAGTGAACAGGGGCCAAATTCACCCCTCCACTTT
>TRBV18|.|few|TRBJ2-1
CASSPTGINWDEQFF
TGTGCCAGCTCCCCCACAGGTATCAATTGGGATGAGCAGTTCTTC
>TRBV5-1|TRBD1|few|TRBJ2-7
CASSRGTGFVEQYF
TGCGCCAGCAGCCGCGGGACAGGGTTTGTCGAGCAGTACTTC
>TRBV13|.|few|TRBJ2-6
CASSLSGWTENSGANVLTF
TGTGCCAGCAGCTTATCCGGGTGGACAGAGAACTCTGGGGCCAACGTCCTGACTTTC
>TRBV11-2|TRBD2|.|TRBJ2-5
CASSLWLAGGRGRETQYF
TGTGCCAGCAGCTTATGGCTAGCGGGGGGCAGAGGGAGAGAGACCCAGTACTTC
>TRBV15|TRBD2|few|TRBJ2-3
CATSLAAGTDTQYF
TGTGCCACCAGCCTAGCGGCTGGCACAGATACGCAGTATTTT
>TRBV5-1|TRBD1|.|TRBJ1-4
CASSRTNPGQGNEKLFF
TGCGCCAGCAGCAGGACGAATCCGGGACAGGGGAATGAAAAACTGTTTTTT
>TRBV29-1|TRBD1|.|TRBJ1-3
CSASTGPGGNTIYF
TGCAGCGCATCGACAGGGCCGGGAGGAAACACCATATATTTT
>TRBV4-3|.|.|TRBJ2-7
CASSQDFAGTHYEQYF
TGCGCCAGCAGCCAAGATTTCGCCGGGACACACTACGAGCAGTACTTC
>TRBV5-8|TRBD2|few|TRBJ2-3
CASRRSGGSTDTQYF
TGTGCCAGCAGACGGAGCGGGGGGTCCACAGATACGCAGTATTTT
>TRBV5-8|.|.|TRBJ1-5
CASSLGTGYQPQHF
TGTGCCAGCAGCTTGGGTACAGGGTATCAGCCCCAGCATTTT